These 13 T cell receptor beta chains share one sample of origin, sequenced in a study of PD-1 blockade in classical Hodgkin lymphoma. The assay was immunoSEQ multiplex PCR, and TCRdb's table has in-frame clones only and misses some. There are around 100,000 clones in the sample; around 89% occur only once, and 6.6% lies in the top ten. In every patient, relapse followed autologous stem cell transplantation, while exposure to brentuximab vedotin differed. The sequences come from peripheral blood mononuclear cells (PBMCs), collected before the second cycle of nivolumab. The receptor source for this set is a human donor with classical Hodgkin lymphoma.

The chain is built from TRBV6-6 and TRBJ1-4, with D possibly TRBD1 on 5 matching bases. Trimming shortened V by 8 bases and J by 4 bases, and 14 bases separated the two germline ends. This CDR3 contains 14 residues. Germline V lookup: CDR1 MNHNY, CDR2 SVGAGI (reference sequence). CDR3 coding DNA: TGTGCCAGCGAAGCGCTAGGGGATAATGAAAAACTGTTTTTT. Residues: CASEALGDNEKLFF.

The chain recombines TRBV6-5 with TRBJ1-4; no clear D. The CDR3 is 14 amino acids. Trimming shortened V by 4 bases and J by 3 bases, and 9 bases separated the two germline ends. The germline V gene encodes CDR1 MNHEY and CDR2 SVGAGI. CDR3 in amino acids: CASSLAVANEKLFF. CDR3 in DNA: TGTGCCAGCAGTTTAGCGGTGGCTAATGAAAAACTGTTTTTT.

This sequence joins TRBV4-1 and TRBJ2-3; 8 nucleotides agree with TRBD2. Trimming took 2 bases from V and 2 from J; bases not matched to a gene: 6. The CDR3 contains 16 residues. In germline, CDR1 is MGHRA, CDR2 YSYEKL. Written as DNA, the CDR3 is TGCGCCAGCAGCCAACCGGGACTAGATGACACAGATACGCAGTATTTT. The encoded protein is CASSQPGLDDTDTQYF.

V is TRBV18 and J is TRBJ1-1; D gene uncertain. Trimming removed 4 bases at V and 3 bases at J, with 6 bases between. CDR3 length: 12 amino acids. Germline loops: CDR1 KGHSH, CDR2 LQKENI. The CDR3 bases are TGTGCCAGCTCACGACGGGACACTGAAGCTTTCTTT. The encoded protein is CASSRRDTEAFF.

This clone qualifies as medium-sized. V and J are TRBV28 and TRBJ1-5; no firm D call. The CDR3 totals 15 residues. Germline CDR1 reads MDHEN; CDR2 reads SYDVKM. Between the trimmed V and J ends, which lost 5 bases and 3 bases, there was a span of 14 bases. The CDR3 DNA is TGTGCCAGCAGTCCAACGTGGCCGTCCAATCAGCCCCAGCATTTT. This encodes CASSPTWPSNQPQHF. Variable domain in full (rest from reference TRBV28 and TRBJ1-5): DVKVTQSSRYLVKRTGEKVFLECVQDMDHENMFWYRQDPGLGLRLIYFSYDVKMKEKGDIPEGYSVSREKKERFSLILESASTNQTSMYLCASSPTWPSNQPQHFGDGTRLSIL.

The V gene is TRBV27, the J gene TRBJ2-1, with D tentatively TRBD1 (5 bases). The CDR3 length is 13 residues. CDR1 is MNHEY and CDR2 is SMNVEV in the germline V gene (reference sequence). V lost 5 bases to trimming and J lost 8 bases, with 13 bases between them. The chain's CDR3 is CASSPQVWDEQFF. CDR3 nucleotides: TGTGCCAGCAGTCCACAGGTCTGGGATGAGCAGTTCTTC.

This chain links TRBV5-5 with TRBJ1-2; a possible D gene is TRBD1 (6 bases). The length of the CDR3 is 15 residues. V was clipped by 2 bases and J by 4 bases, with 15 bases between them. Germline V lookup: CDR1 SGHKS, CDR2 YYEKEE (reference sequence). CDR3 sequence reads: CASSLRTETIYGYTF. In DNA form, the CDR3 reads TGTGCCAGCAGCTTAAGGACAGAAACAATCTATGGCTACACCTTC.

The V and J genes are TRBV7-2 and TRBJ1-1; the D is unclear. The CDR3 runs 15 residues. In germline, CDR1 is SGHTA, CDR2 FQGNSA. V was pared by 0 bases and J by 4 bases, with 12 bases between. The CDR3 DNA sequence: TGTGCCAGCAGCTTAGCCCCTGAGTGGGTCACTGAAGCTTTCTTT. As protein: CASSLAPEWVTEAFF. The complete variable domain, with remaining parts taken from reference TRBV7-2 and TRBJ1-1, reads GAGVSQSPSNKVTEKGKDVELRCDPISGHTALYWYRQSLGQGLEFLIYFQGNSAPDKSGLPSDRFSAERTGGSVSTLTIQRTQQEDSAVYLCASSLAPEWVTEAFFGQGTRLTVV.

As concerns this clone: The junction does not match germline at one end; this may be a read error. This rearrangement joins TRBV20-1 to TRBJ2-1; D possibly uses TRBD1 or TRBD2 (6 bases each). Looked up from germline, CDR1 is DFQATT and CDR2 is SNEGSKA (reference sequence). This CDR3 region has 10 residues. CDR3 region: CSAPRLGGVF. CDR3 DNA sequence: TGCAGTGCTCCCCGACTAGGGGGAGTCTTC.

The genes are TRBV2 and TRBJ2-1; 8 bases fit TRBD2. The CDR3 is made up of 13 amino acids. Unmatched junction bases numbered 4, after V lost 6 bases and J lost 6 bases. Germline-derived CDR1 and CDR2 are SNHLY and FYNNEI. The DNA of the CDR3 is TGTGCCAGCAGGCTAGCGGGCCCCAATGAGCAGTTCTTC. Its translation is CASRLAGPNEQFF.

This clone has just one count. The chain recombines TRBV6-1 with TRBJ1-5; 7 bases line up with TRBD1. The V gene's germline CDR1 is MNHNS and CDR2 SASEGT. The V segment lost 3 bases and the J segment 6 bases; nucleotides outside the gene matches: 8. The CDR3 spans 15 residues. The DNA of the CDR3 is TGTGCCAGCAGTGAGTGGCAGGGGGACGGTCAGCCCCAGCATTTT. Translated: CASSEWQGDGQPQHF.

This clone was counted once. V is TRBV7-9 and J is TRBJ2-5; the match to TRBD1 covers 10 bases. The CDR3 covers 15 residues. Germline values: CDR1 SEHNR, CDR2 FQNEAQ (reference sequence). V lost 5 bases to trimming and J lost 5 bases; unmatched junction nucleotides: 8. The CDR3 DNA follows: TGTGCCAGCAGCCGCGGGACAGGGGTACGGGAGACCCAGTACTTC. Translation: CASSRGTGVRETQYF.

The chain employs TRBV29-1 and TRBJ2-7, with no clear D. The V gene lost 7 bases and the J gene lost 2 bases, with 12 bases spanning the gap. The CDR3 extends over 12 amino acids. Per the germline V gene, CDR1 is SQVTM and CDR2 is ANQGSEA. CDR3 in amino acids: CSGTAATYEQYF. Here the CDR3 DNA reads TGCAGCGGAACCGCGGCCACCTACGAGCAGTACTTC.